Listed here are 4 T cell receptor beta chains from one sample, sequenced in a study of T cell responses to AZD1222 COVID-19 vaccine. Assay used: immunoSEQ multiplex PCR; TCRdb lists only in-frame clones, some missing. This table holds roughly 100,000 clones, around nine tenths found once. The source material was peripheral blood, sampled on day 0 of AZD1222 vaccination. The receptor set was obtained from an adult in good health.

This chain joins TRBV12-3 or TRBV12-4 and TRBJ1-1; D remains ambiguous. Trimming removed 6 bases from V and 3 bases from J, with 11 bases in between. CDR3 size: 13 residues. CDR3 DNA sequence: TGTGCCAGCAGACCTTGGAAGGACACTGAAGCTTTCTTT. This sequence encodes CASRPWKDTEAFF.

The chain uses TRBV6-4 and TRBJ2-1, with D unresolved. V was shortened by 0 bases and J by 5 bases, with 8 bases between the two germline ends. This CDR3 has 14 amino acids. Germline V gene sequence: CDR1 MRHNA, CDR2 SNTAGT. In nucleotides, the CDR3 is TGTGCCAGCAGTGACTCGAATCCCCACAATGAGCAGTTCTTC. This translates into CASSDSNPHNEQFF.

This chain connects TRBV11-2 to TRBJ2-3; no clear D gene. Germline values: CDR1 SGHAT, CDR2 FQNNGV. The CDR3 loop spans 14 amino acids. Trimming shortened V by 1 base and J by 1 base, and 6 bases separated the two germline ends. The CDR3 region is CASSLGQGTDTQYF. The CDR3 nucleotides are TGTGCCAGCAGCTTAGGGCAGGGCACAGATACGCAGTATTTT.

With respect to this clone: At one end the junction does not follow the germline gene, possibly because of a read error. The chain employs TRBV5-1 and TRBJ1-5; D is unclear. This CDR3 comprises 15 residues. Germline-derived CDR1 and CDR2 are SGHRS and YFSETQ. The CDR3 is CASRLLSEGNHPQHF. Here the CDR3 DNA reads TGCGCCAGCAGACTCCTTTCGGAGGGCAATCATCCCCAGCATTTT.